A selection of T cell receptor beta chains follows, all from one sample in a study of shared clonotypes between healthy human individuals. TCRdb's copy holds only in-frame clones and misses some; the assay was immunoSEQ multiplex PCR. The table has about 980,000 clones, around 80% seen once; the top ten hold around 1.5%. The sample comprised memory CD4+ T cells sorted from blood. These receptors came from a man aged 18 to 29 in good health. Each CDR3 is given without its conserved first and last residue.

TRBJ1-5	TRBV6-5	ASSYSYGSNQPQH
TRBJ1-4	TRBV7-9	ASSPAGTGGEKLF
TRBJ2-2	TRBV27	ASRIAENTGELF
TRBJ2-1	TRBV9	ASSVQASGRNEQF
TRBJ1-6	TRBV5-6	ASSLVGEGSPLH
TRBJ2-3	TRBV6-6	ASRLRGATTDTQY
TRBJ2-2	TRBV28	ASSPSGTGRTGELF
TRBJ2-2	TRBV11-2	ASSLSRGGTGELF
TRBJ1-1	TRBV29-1	SVVGPEAF
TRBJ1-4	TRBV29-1	SVEDSTGDEKLF
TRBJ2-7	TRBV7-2	ASSYVTSYEQY
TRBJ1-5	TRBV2	ASSAQGIWPQH
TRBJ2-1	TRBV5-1	ASSFSAGTRLNYEQF
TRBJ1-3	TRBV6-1	ASQENHSGNTIY
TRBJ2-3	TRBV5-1	ASSLGLAGSSTDTQY
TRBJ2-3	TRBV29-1	SVELSASDTQY
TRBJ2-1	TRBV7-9	ASSLPTRLAGARNEQF
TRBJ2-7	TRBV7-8	ASSLVQWGGPPEQY
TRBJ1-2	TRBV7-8	ASSPGTLANYGYT
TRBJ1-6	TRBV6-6	ASSYPPTGANSPLH
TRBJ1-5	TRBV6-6	ASSITGYSNQPQH
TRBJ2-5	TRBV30	AGSSSGETQY
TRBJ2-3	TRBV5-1	ASSPGGLAGGPSTDTQY
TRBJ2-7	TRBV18	ASSRAEAYEQY
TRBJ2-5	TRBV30	AWQTGYGTQY
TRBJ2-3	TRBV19	ASSEAGGTQY
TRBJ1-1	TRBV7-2	ASSYRQLTEAF
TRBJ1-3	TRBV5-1	ASSLAGNSGNTIY
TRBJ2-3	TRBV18	ASSPGGGDTQY
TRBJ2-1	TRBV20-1	SARGEYEQF
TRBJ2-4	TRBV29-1	STKGDKNIQY
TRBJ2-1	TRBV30	AWSLFTWGSYGNEQF
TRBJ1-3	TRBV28	ASRGASAISGNTIY
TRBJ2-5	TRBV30	AWTNRQGGTQY
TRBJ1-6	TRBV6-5	ASSLGTGLNSPLH
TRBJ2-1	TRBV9	ASSPRGLDEQF
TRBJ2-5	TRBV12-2	ASRLVRKLLSFTETQY
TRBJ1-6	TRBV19	ASRTRGRDSPLH
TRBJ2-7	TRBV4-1	ASSQHRTGVSGEQY
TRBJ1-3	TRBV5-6	ASSLPWAGNTIY
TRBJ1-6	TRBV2	ASSEVVGKSPLH
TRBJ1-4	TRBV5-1	ASSVGQGGEKLF
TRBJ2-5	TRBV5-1	ASSLEGGQETQY
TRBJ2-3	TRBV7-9	ASSLDGGRSTDTQY
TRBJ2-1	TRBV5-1	ASSLVVGTVNEQF
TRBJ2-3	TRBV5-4	ASSYAVADTQY
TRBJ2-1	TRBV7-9	ASSPRMQSYNEQF
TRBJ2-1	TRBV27	ASSLQGTSGNNEQF
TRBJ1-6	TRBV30	AWSVRTWSSYNSPLH
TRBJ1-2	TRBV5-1	ASSFGTGAESYT
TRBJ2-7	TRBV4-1	ASSRAPSSNYEQY
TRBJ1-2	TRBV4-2	ASSQLGMDRGNGYT
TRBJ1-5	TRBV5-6	ASSFQGVNQPQH
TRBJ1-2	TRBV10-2	ASSESGGEDGYT
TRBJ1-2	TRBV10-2	ASTEGPEGRYGYT
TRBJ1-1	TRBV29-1	SVVRASGLVTEAF
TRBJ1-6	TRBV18	ASSPMLGDNSPLH